This T cell receptor beta chain was found in a study of blood T cell repertoires in COVID-19. On the study more broadly: PBMCs, B-cell-depleted T cells, or T cells were the source of the cDNA or gDNA that made up the material.

The CDR3 is made up of 13 amino acids. Authors' methods: Amplification of reference gene primers provided the estimated nucleated cell counts. Some clones are missing from TCRdb's copy, which holds only in-frame ones; the method was immunoSEQ multiplex PCR. D and trimming come from the DNA, and the V and J calls and clone size come from that table. Of some 260,000 clones listed, under 95% are singletons. All recovered Cohort 3 donors got two negative PCRs, got clearance, or saw symptom resolution. The V call is TRBV21-1, the J call TRBJ2-7; TRBD1, as called in the table, went unchecked against the DNA. TRBV21-1 is described as a pseudogene. Sequencing was performed on PBMCs or T cells enriched from blood (not recorded which). The TCR was taken from a woman aged 18-29 years who had recovered from COVID-19. The CDR3 coding sequence is TGTGCCAGCAACCAGGACAGGGCCTACGAGCAGTACTTC. Its translation: CASNQDRAYEQYF.